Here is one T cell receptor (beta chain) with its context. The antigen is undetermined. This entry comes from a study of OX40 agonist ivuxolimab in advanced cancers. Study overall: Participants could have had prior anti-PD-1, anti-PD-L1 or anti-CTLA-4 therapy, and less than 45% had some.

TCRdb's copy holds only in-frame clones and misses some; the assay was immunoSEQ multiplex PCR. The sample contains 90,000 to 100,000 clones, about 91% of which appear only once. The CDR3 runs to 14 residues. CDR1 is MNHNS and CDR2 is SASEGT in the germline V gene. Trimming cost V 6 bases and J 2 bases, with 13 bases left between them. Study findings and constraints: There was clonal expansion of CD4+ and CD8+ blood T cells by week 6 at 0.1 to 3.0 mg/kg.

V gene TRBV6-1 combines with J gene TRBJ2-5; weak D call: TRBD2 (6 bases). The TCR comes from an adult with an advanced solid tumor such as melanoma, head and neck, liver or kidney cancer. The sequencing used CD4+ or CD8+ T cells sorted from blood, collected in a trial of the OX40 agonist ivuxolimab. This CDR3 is CASSVAVGQETQYF. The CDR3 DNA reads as TGTGCCAGCAGCGTAGCGGTGGGGCAAGAGACCCAGTACTTC.